These 21 T cell receptor beta chains share one sample of origin, sequenced in a study of immune evolution from preneoplasia to lung adenocarcinoma. The assay was immunoSEQ multiplex PCR, and TCRdb's table has in-frame clones only and misses some. The sample includes 5,000 or so clones, approximately 87% seen only once; the top ten take 4%. Sequencing input: FFPE adjacent normal lung tissue. These receptors were collected from a person aged 70 to 85 with lung adenocarcinoma.

The rearrangement links TRBV30 to TRBJ2-5, with 9 bases fitting TRBD2. J gave up 6 bases and V 3 bases, and 8 bases lay outside the gene matches. Germline CDR1 GTSNPN, CDR2 SVGIG (reference sequence). This CDR3 comprises 14 residues. The CDR3 nucleotides read TGTGCCTGGAGCCCGACCGGGACTAGCAAGACCCAGTACTTC. Translating it yields CAWSPTGTSKTQYF.

The rearrangement links TRBV11-2 to TRBJ2-7; D not certain. V lost 1 base and J lost 0, with 10 bases in between. The CDR3 is 15 amino acids. In germline, CDR1 is SGHAT, CDR2 FQNNGV. CDR3 sequence: CASSLARYLSYEQYF. In DNA, the CDR3 is TGTGCCAGCAGCTTAGCCCGGTACCTCTCCTACGAGCAGTACTTC.

A few counts support this clone. This chain links TRBV7-9 with TRBJ1-5; D unclear. Trimming cost V 4 bases and J 5 bases, with 12 bases left between them. Germline assignment: CDR1 SEHNR and CDR2 FQNEAQ (reference sequence). The CDR3 extends over 14 amino acids. CDR3: CASSSTEYYQPQHF. CDR3 bases: TGTGCCAGCAGCTCAACAGAATACTATCAGCCCCAGCATTTT.

The chain uses TRBV5-4 and TRBJ1-2, with 9 bases matching TRBD1. The germline gives CDR1 SGHNT, CDR2 YYREEE (reference sequence). The V gene end was trimmed by 4 bases and the J gene end by 7 bases; junction bases not matched to a gene: 17. The CDR3 is 17 amino acids. CDR3 region: CASSLRRTGVFTGGYTF. CDR3 coding DNA: TGTGCCAGCAGCCTTAGGAGGACAGGGGTTTTTACTGGTGGCTACACCTTC.

This clone is large by share. V usage is TRBV9 and J usage is TRBJ2-3; D not certain. The CDR3 runs to 13 residues. Looked up from germline, CDR1 is SGDLS and CDR2 is YYNGEE. V was shortened by 2 bases and J by 4 bases, with 8 bases between the two germline ends. The CDR3 DNA reads as TGTGCCAGCAGCGTTCCTCCCTCAGATACGCAGTATTTT. Encoded protein: CASSVPPSDTQYF.

CDR3 sequence: CASSLTLAAHEQYF. The CDR3 nucleotides are TGTGCCAGCAGCTTGACTCTAGCAGCCCACGAGCAGTACTTC. The chain combines TRBV5-4 with TRBJ2-7; the D gene is possibly TRBD2 (5 bases). The germline V and J ends were trimmed by 1 base and 5 bases, with 13 bases remaining between them. The V gene's germline CDR1 is SGHNT and CDR2 YYREEE (reference sequence). The CDR3 totals 14 residues.

The chain couples TRBV5-8 to TRBJ1-5; TRBD1 aligns across 8 bases. Losses at the gene ends were 5 bases for V and 2 bases for J; bases not matched to a gene: 12. In germline, CDR1 is SGHTS, CDR2 YDEGEE. The CDR3 loop spans 17 amino acids. CDR3 nucleotide sequence: TGTGCCAGCAGGGAGGCAGGGGGCATTCCGGGCAATCAGCCCCAGCATTTT. Translated: CASREAGGIPGNQPQHF.

The J gene is TRBJ2-3, the V gene TRBV28; D is unclear. This CDR3 is built from 14 residues. Trimming removed 8 bases at V and 3 bases at J, with 15 bases between. The germline gives CDR1 MDHEN, CDR2 SYDVKM. The CDR3 nucleotides read TGTGCCAGCTTGTGGATTTTAGGGACAGATACGCAGTATTTT. This sequence encodes CASLWILGTDTQYF.

The CDR3 reads CASSTPGQGDQETQYF. CDR3 bases: TGTGCCAGCAGCACGCCGGGACAGGGGGACCAAGAGACCCAGTACTTC. The chain couples TRBV11-2 to TRBJ2-5; 11 bases align to TRBD1. Per the germline V gene, CDR1 is SGHAT and CDR2 is FQNNGV. The CDR3 is 16 amino acids. V dropped 5 bases and J dropped 0; count of bases not matched to a gene: 5.

In its sample, this clone was seen once. The chain has TRBV6-6 and TRBJ2-3; D unclear. The CDR3 extends over 13 amino acids. V was shortened by 8 bases and J by 3 bases, with 12 bases between the two germline ends. Germline values: CDR1 MNHNY, CDR2 SVGAGI (reference sequence). CDR3: CASRPDGTDTQYF. The CDR3 region has the DNA TGTGCCAGCCGTCCCGACGGTACAGATACGCAGTATTTT.

J is TRBJ2-6 and V is TRBV5-4; D is undetermined. V was pared by 10 bases and J by 0 bases, with 14 bases between. Germline values: CDR1 SGHNT, CDR2 YYREEE (reference sequence). The CDR3 is made up of 15 amino acids. Here the CDR3 reads CACTVLSSGANVLTF. CDR3 DNA sequence: TGTGCCTGTACAGTCCTGAGCTCTGGGGCCAACGTCCTGACTTTC.

The genes are TRBV30 and TRBJ1-5, with TRBD1 matching 8 bases. The CDR3 is made up of 14 amino acids. Germline values: CDR1 GTSNPN, CDR2 SVGIG (reference sequence). The V and J ends lost 3 bases and 4 bases, in that order; junction bases with no gene match: 5. In nucleotides, the CDR3 is TGTGCCTGGAGGGGACAGGCTTCTAATCAGCCCCAGCATTTT. This gives the protein CAWRGQASNQPQHF.

J is TRBJ2-6 and V is TRBV18; 10 bases are a match to TRBD1. The CDR3 runs to 17 residues. The germline V gene encodes CDR1 KGHSH and CDR2 LQKENI. The V segment lost 6 bases and the J segment 0 bases; nucleotides outside the gene matches: 5. CDR3 sequence: CASSTTGGPSGANVLTF. The CDR3 DNA reads TGTGCCAGCTCTACGACAGGGGGCCCCTCTGGGGCCAACGTCCTGACTTTC.

The CDR3 region is CASSQEGDSNQPQHF. The CDR3 DNA reads as TGTGCCAGCAGCCAAGAGGGGGACAGCAATCAGCCCCAGCATTTT. This rearrangement joins TRBV4-2 to TRBJ1-5; possible D gene TRBD1, 5 bases. The CDR3 contains 15 residues. Trimming left V 0 bases short and J 1 base short, with 7 bases between. Germline lookup yields CDR1 LGHNA and CDR2 YNFKEQ.

The CDR3 DNA reads as TGTGCCATACCCAAGCGGGAGGGCCGAAGCGGGGAGCTGTTTTTT. As protein: CAIPKREGRSGELFF. This chain joins TRBV28 and TRBJ2-2, with TRBD2 matching 10 bases. The CDR3 spans 15 residues. V trimming: 10 bases; J trimming: 7 bases; junction bases outside the gene matches: 12. In germline, CDR1 is MDHEN, CDR2 SYDVKM.

This clone is a singleton in its sample. J is TRBJ2-7 and V is TRBV6-1; D unresolved. The CDR3 consists of 12 residues. Germline CDR1 and CDR2: MNHNS and SASEGT. The ends were cut back, 6 bases at V and 4 bases at J, with 10 bases in the middle. Written as DNA, the CDR3 is TGTGCCAGCAGGCGCTCCGGGTACGAGCAGTACTTC. Its translation: CASRRSGYEQYF.

This chain connects TRBV10-1 to TRBJ1-2, with 7 bases fitting TRBD1. This CDR3 region has 10 residues. In germline, CDR1 is WNHNN, CDR2 SYGVQD (reference sequence). Unmatched junction bases numbered 4, after V lost 10 bases and J lost 8 bases. The CDR3 DNA sequence: TGCGCCACCGACAGGGTCGGCTACACCTTC. Encoded protein: CATDRVGYTF.

CDR3 sequence reads: CASSYHYEQYF. The CDR3 DNA reads as TGTGCCAGCAGCTATCACTACGAGCAGTACTTC. The genes are TRBV11-3 and TRBJ2-7; D uncertain. This CDR3 has 11 residues. Germline lookup yields CDR1 SGHNT and CDR2 YENEEA. V lost 4 bases, J lost 3 bases, and 4 bases lay in between. Together with reference TRBV11-3 and TRBJ2-7, the CDR3 gives the full variable domain: EAGVVQSPRYKIIEKKQPVAFWCNPISGHNTLYWYLQNLGQGPELLIRYENEEAVDDSQLPKDRFSAERLKGVDSTLKIQPAELGDSAVYLCASSYHYEQYFGPGTRLTVT.

This clone was recorded a few times. This chain links TRBV7-9 with TRBJ2-7; possibly TRBD2 for D (5 bases). CDR1 and CDR2 (germline): SEHNR, FQNEAQ (reference sequence). The CDR3 consists of 12 residues. V was trimmed by 5 bases and J by 4 bases, leaving 9 bases between them. The CDR3 bases are TGTGCCAGCAGCGAGAGGACTTACGAGCAGTACTTC. It yields the protein CASSERTYEQYF.

This clone was recorded a few times. This sample includes further DNA sequences coding for the same CDR3. The chain uses TRBV5-6 and TRBJ1-2; D not resolved. CDR1 is SGHDT, CDR2 YYEEEE, per germline. Trimming cost V 4 bases and J 2 bases, with 9 bases left between them. The CDR3 contains 13 residues. CDR3 sequence reads: CASSRQGNYGYTF. The CDR3 coding sequence is TGTGCCAGCAGCCGACAAGGGAACTATGGCTACACCTTC.

The rearrangement joins TRBV5-4 to TRBJ1-2, with D possibly matching TRBD1 (5 bases). The germline V gene encodes CDR1 SGHNT and CDR2 YYREEE (reference sequence). The CDR3 consists of 12 residues. Trimming took 6 bases from V and 12 from J, leaving 18 bases between them. The CDR3 here is CASNSGTETHTF. Written as DNA, the CDR3 is TGTGCCAGCAACTCCGGGACTGAGACCCACACCTTC.